This TCR beta chain was sequenced in a study of blood T cells in healthy people across ages. The study, taken as a whole, reports: Total diversity from one million sequenced T cells was likely underestimated. The recorded TCR beta diversity per million T cells decreased in a roughly linear manner with age.

Using a J-beta primer mix together with a sample-barcoded 5' primer, a second PCR was run for 7 to 11 cycles. All cDNA molecules were each tagged by a template-switch adaptor with 12 random nucleotides. Samples each returned at least 2.5 million CDR3-containing paired-end reads. In TCRdb, the 5' RACE reads were re-called with MiXCR into one record per CDR3 protein. This repertoire shows roughly 650,000 distinct CDR3 sequences, roughly 30% found once; its top ten account for 15%. Regarding this clonotype: Its target is not known.

Germline-derived CDR1 and CDR2 are DFQATT and SNEGSKA (reference sequence). V gave up 2 bases and J gave up 1 base; unmatched junction bases: 4. This CDR3 is 16 amino acids long. The V call is TRBV20-1, the J call TRBJ2-2; 10 positions agree with TRBD2. This clonotype was sampled from a woman aged 80 or over in good health. What was sequenced was blood. CDR3 bases: TGCAGTGCTAGATCAATAGCGGGAGGGAACACCGGGGAGCTGTTTTTT. It translates to CSARSIAGGNTGELFF.